This TCR beta chain originates from a study of blood T cells in healthy people across ages. Looking at the study overall: Per every two T cells, about one barcoded beta molecule was captured by template switching.

The CDR3 spans 14 residues. CDR1 is MNHEY and CDR2 is SMNVEV in the germline V gene (reference sequence). Trimming took 6 bases from V and 6 from J, leaving 17 bases between them. With a J-beta primer mix and a sample-barcoded 5' primer, a second PCR ran about 7 to 12 cycles. Individual samples furnished no less than 2.5 million CDR3-containing paired-end reads apiece. From the 5' RACE reads, TCRdb called clonotypes with MiXCR, one entry per CDR3 protein. Of hundreds of thousands of distinct CDR3 sequences detected, roughly half appear once; the ten largest clones hold approximately 15%. A word on this clonotype: Its cognate antigen is unknown.

Study results and limitations: The lack of PBMC sorting stopped any conclusive naive versus antigen-experienced comparison. Getting older went along with TCR beta diversity per million T cells dropping roughly linearly.

This clonotype originated in a woman older than 75 in good health. The chain joins TRBV27 to TRBJ1-2; D is ambiguous. The sample taken for sequencing was blood. In DNA form, the CDR3 reads TGTGCCAGCAGCGCAGACCGAGAGAGAGATGGCTACACCTTC. Its protein is CASSADRERDGYTF.